What follows are 23 T cell receptor beta chains derived from one specimen sequenced in a study of cytomegalovirus exposure and HLA in healthy donors. Amplification used 60 Vbeta primers and 13 Jbeta primers. Clones were sequenced by immunoSEQ multiplex PCR, and TCRdb holds only the in-frame ones, with some missing. The sample lists about 200,000 clones, around three quarters occurring once. Material: PBMCs. These receptors were collected from a woman in her 30s in good health and CMV-seropositive.

V usage is TRBV7-6 and J usage is TRBJ1-1; 7 bases fit TRBD1. The V gene's germline CDR1 is SGHVS and CDR2 FNYEAQ. The V segment lost 1 base and the J segment 1 base; nucleotides outside the gene matches: 3. This CDR3 comprises 15 residues. The CDR3 loop is CASSLGGTANTEAFF. The CDR3 DNA sequence: TGTGCCAGCAGCTTAGGGGGGACAGCGAACACTGAAGCTTTCTTT.

This clone has just one count. This chain joins TRBV19 and TRBJ2-1; tentative D call: TRBD2 (6 bases). The CDR3 contains 13 residues. Trimming shortened V by 9 bases and J by 5 bases, and 14 bases separated the two germline ends. Per the germline V gene, CDR1 is LNHDA and CDR2 is SQIVND (reference sequence). The CDR3 here is CASGDWGHNEQFF. The CDR3 DNA reads TGTGCCAGCGGGGACTGGGGTCACAATGAGCAGTTCTTC. Drawing the rest from reference TRBV19 and TRBJ2-1, the complete variable domain is DGGITQSPKYLFRKEGQNVTLSCEQNLNHDAMYWYRQDPGQGLRLIYYSQIVNDFQKGDIAEGYSVSREKKESFPLTVTSAQKNPTAFYLCASGDWGHNEQFFGPGTRLTVL.

The V gene is TRBV19, the J gene TRBJ2-1, with D perhaps TRBD1 (6 bases). The CDR3 runs to 17 residues. V lost 3 bases to trimming and J lost 7 bases, with 22 bases between them. Germline loops: CDR1 LNHDA, CDR2 SQIVND (reference sequence). The DNA for the CDR3 is TGTGCCAGTAGTATGGACCCTGCAGGGGCCCTAGGGAATGAGCAGTTCTTC. As protein: CASSMDPAGALGNEQFF.

The chain has TRBV6-6 and TRBJ1-4; unclear D gene. Per the germline V gene, CDR1 is MNHNY and CDR2 is SVGAGI (reference sequence). Trimming removed 4 bases from V and 8 bases from J, with 11 bases in between. The CDR3 is made up of 13 amino acids. This chain's CDR3 is CASSWYGSEKLFF. The CDR3 DNA is TGTGCCAGCAGTTGGTACGGGAGCGAAAAACTGTTTTTT.

This chain links TRBV7-8 with TRBJ2-5, with no clear D. The V and J ends lost 0 bases and 11 bases respectively, with 16 bases between them. There are 14 residues in the CDR3. The germline gives CDR1 SGHVS, CDR2 FQNEAQ. CDR3 loop: CASSLAYDTKSQYF. The CDR3 DNA reads TGTGCCAGCAGCTTAGCGTACGATACAAAATCGCAGTACTTC.

The rearrangement links TRBV7-9 to TRBJ2-6; 8 positions agree with TRBD1. The CDR3 is made up of 18 amino acids. J lost 1 base, V lost 7 bases, and 12 bases had no gene match. Germline CDR1 is SEHNR and CDR2 is FQNEAQ (reference sequence). Here the CDR3 DNA reads TGTGCCAGCACCTCATGGGACAGGACCGGATCTGGGGCCAACGTCCTGACTTTC. Translating gives CASTSWDRTGSGANVLTF.

The chain has TRBV10-3 and TRBJ1-2; TRBD1 matches at 11 bases. Trimming cost V 3 bases and J 3 bases; bases outside gene matches: 6. The CDR3 is made up of 16 amino acids. CDR1 and CDR2 from the germline V gene are ENHRY and SYGVKD. In nucleotides, the CDR3 is TGTGCCATCAGTGAAAGGGGACAGGGGGATCACTATGGCTACACCTTC. Protein product: CAISERGQGDHYGYTF.

This chain joins TRBV30 and TRBJ1-5, with D unresolved. CDR1 GTSNPN and CDR2 SVGIG come from the germline V gene (reference sequence). The CDR3 has 13 residues. The V end lost 2 bases, the J end lost 7 bases, and 12 bases lay between the germline ends. Here the CDR3 reads CAWSLLPGQPQHF. CDR3 sequence (DNA): TGTGCCTGGAGTTTATTACCGGGGCAGCCCCAGCATTTT.

The genes are TRBV11-3 and TRBJ2-7; 9 bases fit TRBD2. Germline assignment: CDR1 SGHNT and CDR2 YENEEA. Trimming cost V 2 bases and J 6 bases; bases outside gene matches: 11. The CDR3 contains 16 residues. CDR3 bases: TGTGCCAGCAGCTTACCGGGACTAGCATCTTCCGGCGAGCAGTACTTC. Residues: CASSLPGLASSGEQYF. Drawing the rest from reference TRBV11-3 and TRBJ2-7, the complete variable domain is EAGVVQSPRYKIIEKKQPVAFWCNPISGHNTLYWYLQNLGQGPELLIRYENEEAVDDSQLPKDRFSAERLKGVDSTLKIQPAELGDSAVYLCASSLPGLASSGEQYFGPGTRLTVT.

In DNA form, the CDR3 reads TGTGCCAGCAGACGGAGCTCCTACAATGAGCAGTTCTTC. It codes for CASRRSSYNEQFF. This chain connects TRBV25-1 to TRBJ2-1; D gene uncertain. The length of the CDR3 is 13 residues. The ends were cut back, 6 bases at V and 0 bases at J, with 6 bases in the middle. CDR1 is MGHDK, CDR2 SYGVNS, per germline.

The chain joins TRBV18 to TRBJ2-5; possible D gene TRBD1, 6 bases. In germline, CDR1 is KGHSH, CDR2 LQKENI. The CDR3 runs to 13 residues. The germline V and J ends were trimmed by 1 base and 3 bases, with 6 bases remaining between them. The chain's CDR3 is CASSPQGEETQYF. The CDR3 DNA sequence: TGTGCCAGCTCACCACAGGGGGAAGAGACCCAGTACTTC.

The chain joins TRBV11-2 to TRBJ2-3; D remains ambiguous. The CDR3 is made up of 13 amino acids. V lost 10 bases, J lost 4 bases, and 15 bases lay in between. The germline CDR1 and CDR2 sequences are SGHAT and FQNNGV. CDR3 nucleotides: TGTGCCACCAGTTTTGAGAAATCAGATACGCAGTATTTT. Translating it yields CATSFEKSDTQYF.

The chain combines TRBV6-1 with TRBJ1-2; 7 bases map to TRBD1. Trimming removed 4 bases from V and 4 bases from J; junction bases left unmatched: 18. The CDR3 length is 18 residues. Germline loops: CDR1 MNHNS, CDR2 SASEGT. The CDR3 loop reads CASSVPETFTGEIYGYTF. Here the CDR3 DNA reads TGTGCCAGCAGTGTACCCGAGACATTTACAGGGGAGATCTATGGCTACACCTTC.

In DNA form, the CDR3 reads TGTGCCAGCAGCTTGGCCCTATTGTCCTATCGGACGGGGGGTTACGAGCAGTACTTC. Translated, it gives CASSLALLSYRTGGYEQYF. The rearrangement links TRBV11-2 to TRBJ2-7, with TRBD2 identical over 7 bases. The CDR3 has 19 amino acids. The V gene end was trimmed by 3 bases and the J gene end by 4 bases; junction bases not matched to a gene: 21. CDR1 is SGHAT, CDR2 FQNNGV, per germline.

The rearrangement links TRBV5-1 to TRBJ2-7; weak D call: TRBD1 (5 bases). The germline V gene encodes CDR1 SGHRS and CDR2 YFSETQ. CDR3 length equals 13 residues. V shed 3 bases and J shed 3 bases, with 10 bases lying between them. CDR3 loop: CASSSSDSYEQYF. DNA of the CDR3: TGCGCCAGCAGCTCTTCAGACAGCTACGAGCAGTACTTC.

The V call is TRBV5-1, the J call TRBJ1-3; D remains unclear. Trimming stripped 0 bases from V and 2 bases from J, with 9 bases between. Germline V gene data show CDR1 as SGHRS and CDR2 as YFSETQ. This CDR3 has 15 amino acids. The DNA of the CDR3 is TGCGCCAGCAGCTTGGTGGCGGCGACTGGAAACACCATATATTTT. Translation: CASSLVAATGNTIYF.

The chain uses TRBV18 and TRBJ2-1; weak D call: TRBD2 (6 bases). V was pared by 3 bases and J by 7 bases, with 16 bases between. This CDR3 region has 15 residues. CDR1 and CDR2 (germline): KGHSH, LQKENI. As DNA, the CDR3 is TGTGCCAGCTCACCCGGAGCAGGGAGGATGAATGAGCAGTTCTTC. Translated, it gives CASSPGAGRMNEQFF.

The chain is built from TRBV5-4 and TRBJ2-7; possibly TRBD2 for D (6 bases). Deletions cut 1 base from V and 4 bases from J, with 12 bases between. The CDR3 runs to 14 residues. The germline gives CDR1 SGHNT, CDR2 YYREEE (reference sequence). CDR3 DNA sequence: TGTGCCAGCAGCTTGAAGACTAGTTTGTACGAGCAGTACTTC. Translated: CASSLKTSLYEQYF.

This clone was seen only a few times. This chain links TRBV27 with TRBJ1-1; 7 bases line up with TRBD1. Germline CDR1 MNHEY, CDR2 SMNVEV (reference sequence). V shed 4 bases and J 0 bases; nucleotides not matched to a gene: 11. The CDR3 has 17 amino acids. The CDR3 region has the DNA TGTGCCAGCAGTTCATATCGCTTGGACAGGATGAACACTGAAGCTTTCTTT. Residues: CASSSYRLDRMNTEAFF.

This chain links TRBV27 with TRBJ2-7, with 9 bases aligning to TRBD2. The V gene end was trimmed by 5 bases and the J gene end by 0 bases; junction bases not matched to a gene: 2. The CDR3 totals 14 residues. Germline V gene lookup returns CDR1 MNHEY and CDR2 SMNVEV (reference sequence). This CDR3 reads CASSIAGDSYEQYF. The CDR3 DNA reads TGTGCCAGCAGTATAGCGGGAGACTCCTACGAGCAGTACTTC.

This clone was recorded once. J is TRBJ2-1 and V is TRBV11-3; tentative D call: TRBD2 (7 bases). CDR1 is SGHNT and CDR2 is YENEEA in the germline V gene. V lost 3 bases and J lost 8, with 11 bases in between. The CDR3 is 13 residues long. CDR3 sequence reads: CASSLGGADEQFF. Here the CDR3 DNA reads TGTGCCAGCAGCTTGGGGGGGGCCGATGAGCAGTTCTTC. Together with reference TRBV11-3 and TRBJ2-1, the CDR3 gives the full variable domain: EAGVVQSPRYKIIEKKQPVAFWCNPISGHNTLYWYLQNLGQGPELLIRYENEEAVDDSQLPKDRFSAERLKGVDSTLKIQPAELGDSAVYLCASSLGGADEQFFGPGTRLTVL.

This chain uses TRBV4-1 with TRBJ1-2, with 9 bases lining up with TRBD1. The CDR3 covers 14 residues. V gave up 4 bases and J gave up 5 bases; unmatched junction bases: 5. CDR1 and CDR2 (germline): MGHRA, YSYEKL. CDR3 residues: CASSRPGTGYGYTF. CDR3 DNA: TGCGCCAGCAGCCGCCCCGGGACAGGGTATGGCTACACCTTC.

V and J are TRBV29-1 and TRBJ2-1; 7 nucleotides agree with TRBD2. From germline, CDR1 is SQVTM and CDR2 ANQGSEA. This CDR3 has 13 residues. CDR3: CSSRAGLDGEQFF. DNA for the CDR3: TGCAGTTCAAGAGCGGGATTAGATGGTGAGCAGTTCTTC.